Included here is one T cell receptor (beta chain) sequence, with context. The PCR contained 60 Vbeta and 13 Jbeta primers. Original data processing: Later reanalysis found around 74 million unique TCR beta chains, around 9.9 million of them shared. Assay used: immunoSEQ multiplex PCR; TCRdb lists only in-frame clones, some missing. That table gives V, J and clone size, and the DNA gave D and trimming. This repertoire includes just over 60,000 clones. CDR1 is SGDLS, CDR2 YYNGEE, per germline. J gave up 6 bases and V 0 bases, and 6 bases lay outside the gene matches. CDR3 length: 16 residues. The data stem from a study of cytomegalovirus exposure and HLA in healthy donors.

Sequencing was performed on PBMCs. The rearrangement links TRBV9 to TRBJ2-1; 10 bases fit TRBD2. The source of this sequence is a man aged 30 to 39 in good health and CMV-seropositive. The CDR3 loop reads CASSVVASGSGNEQFF. The DNA of the CDR3 is TGTGCCAGCAGCGTAGTGGCTAGCGGGAGTGGCAATGAGCAGTTCTTC.